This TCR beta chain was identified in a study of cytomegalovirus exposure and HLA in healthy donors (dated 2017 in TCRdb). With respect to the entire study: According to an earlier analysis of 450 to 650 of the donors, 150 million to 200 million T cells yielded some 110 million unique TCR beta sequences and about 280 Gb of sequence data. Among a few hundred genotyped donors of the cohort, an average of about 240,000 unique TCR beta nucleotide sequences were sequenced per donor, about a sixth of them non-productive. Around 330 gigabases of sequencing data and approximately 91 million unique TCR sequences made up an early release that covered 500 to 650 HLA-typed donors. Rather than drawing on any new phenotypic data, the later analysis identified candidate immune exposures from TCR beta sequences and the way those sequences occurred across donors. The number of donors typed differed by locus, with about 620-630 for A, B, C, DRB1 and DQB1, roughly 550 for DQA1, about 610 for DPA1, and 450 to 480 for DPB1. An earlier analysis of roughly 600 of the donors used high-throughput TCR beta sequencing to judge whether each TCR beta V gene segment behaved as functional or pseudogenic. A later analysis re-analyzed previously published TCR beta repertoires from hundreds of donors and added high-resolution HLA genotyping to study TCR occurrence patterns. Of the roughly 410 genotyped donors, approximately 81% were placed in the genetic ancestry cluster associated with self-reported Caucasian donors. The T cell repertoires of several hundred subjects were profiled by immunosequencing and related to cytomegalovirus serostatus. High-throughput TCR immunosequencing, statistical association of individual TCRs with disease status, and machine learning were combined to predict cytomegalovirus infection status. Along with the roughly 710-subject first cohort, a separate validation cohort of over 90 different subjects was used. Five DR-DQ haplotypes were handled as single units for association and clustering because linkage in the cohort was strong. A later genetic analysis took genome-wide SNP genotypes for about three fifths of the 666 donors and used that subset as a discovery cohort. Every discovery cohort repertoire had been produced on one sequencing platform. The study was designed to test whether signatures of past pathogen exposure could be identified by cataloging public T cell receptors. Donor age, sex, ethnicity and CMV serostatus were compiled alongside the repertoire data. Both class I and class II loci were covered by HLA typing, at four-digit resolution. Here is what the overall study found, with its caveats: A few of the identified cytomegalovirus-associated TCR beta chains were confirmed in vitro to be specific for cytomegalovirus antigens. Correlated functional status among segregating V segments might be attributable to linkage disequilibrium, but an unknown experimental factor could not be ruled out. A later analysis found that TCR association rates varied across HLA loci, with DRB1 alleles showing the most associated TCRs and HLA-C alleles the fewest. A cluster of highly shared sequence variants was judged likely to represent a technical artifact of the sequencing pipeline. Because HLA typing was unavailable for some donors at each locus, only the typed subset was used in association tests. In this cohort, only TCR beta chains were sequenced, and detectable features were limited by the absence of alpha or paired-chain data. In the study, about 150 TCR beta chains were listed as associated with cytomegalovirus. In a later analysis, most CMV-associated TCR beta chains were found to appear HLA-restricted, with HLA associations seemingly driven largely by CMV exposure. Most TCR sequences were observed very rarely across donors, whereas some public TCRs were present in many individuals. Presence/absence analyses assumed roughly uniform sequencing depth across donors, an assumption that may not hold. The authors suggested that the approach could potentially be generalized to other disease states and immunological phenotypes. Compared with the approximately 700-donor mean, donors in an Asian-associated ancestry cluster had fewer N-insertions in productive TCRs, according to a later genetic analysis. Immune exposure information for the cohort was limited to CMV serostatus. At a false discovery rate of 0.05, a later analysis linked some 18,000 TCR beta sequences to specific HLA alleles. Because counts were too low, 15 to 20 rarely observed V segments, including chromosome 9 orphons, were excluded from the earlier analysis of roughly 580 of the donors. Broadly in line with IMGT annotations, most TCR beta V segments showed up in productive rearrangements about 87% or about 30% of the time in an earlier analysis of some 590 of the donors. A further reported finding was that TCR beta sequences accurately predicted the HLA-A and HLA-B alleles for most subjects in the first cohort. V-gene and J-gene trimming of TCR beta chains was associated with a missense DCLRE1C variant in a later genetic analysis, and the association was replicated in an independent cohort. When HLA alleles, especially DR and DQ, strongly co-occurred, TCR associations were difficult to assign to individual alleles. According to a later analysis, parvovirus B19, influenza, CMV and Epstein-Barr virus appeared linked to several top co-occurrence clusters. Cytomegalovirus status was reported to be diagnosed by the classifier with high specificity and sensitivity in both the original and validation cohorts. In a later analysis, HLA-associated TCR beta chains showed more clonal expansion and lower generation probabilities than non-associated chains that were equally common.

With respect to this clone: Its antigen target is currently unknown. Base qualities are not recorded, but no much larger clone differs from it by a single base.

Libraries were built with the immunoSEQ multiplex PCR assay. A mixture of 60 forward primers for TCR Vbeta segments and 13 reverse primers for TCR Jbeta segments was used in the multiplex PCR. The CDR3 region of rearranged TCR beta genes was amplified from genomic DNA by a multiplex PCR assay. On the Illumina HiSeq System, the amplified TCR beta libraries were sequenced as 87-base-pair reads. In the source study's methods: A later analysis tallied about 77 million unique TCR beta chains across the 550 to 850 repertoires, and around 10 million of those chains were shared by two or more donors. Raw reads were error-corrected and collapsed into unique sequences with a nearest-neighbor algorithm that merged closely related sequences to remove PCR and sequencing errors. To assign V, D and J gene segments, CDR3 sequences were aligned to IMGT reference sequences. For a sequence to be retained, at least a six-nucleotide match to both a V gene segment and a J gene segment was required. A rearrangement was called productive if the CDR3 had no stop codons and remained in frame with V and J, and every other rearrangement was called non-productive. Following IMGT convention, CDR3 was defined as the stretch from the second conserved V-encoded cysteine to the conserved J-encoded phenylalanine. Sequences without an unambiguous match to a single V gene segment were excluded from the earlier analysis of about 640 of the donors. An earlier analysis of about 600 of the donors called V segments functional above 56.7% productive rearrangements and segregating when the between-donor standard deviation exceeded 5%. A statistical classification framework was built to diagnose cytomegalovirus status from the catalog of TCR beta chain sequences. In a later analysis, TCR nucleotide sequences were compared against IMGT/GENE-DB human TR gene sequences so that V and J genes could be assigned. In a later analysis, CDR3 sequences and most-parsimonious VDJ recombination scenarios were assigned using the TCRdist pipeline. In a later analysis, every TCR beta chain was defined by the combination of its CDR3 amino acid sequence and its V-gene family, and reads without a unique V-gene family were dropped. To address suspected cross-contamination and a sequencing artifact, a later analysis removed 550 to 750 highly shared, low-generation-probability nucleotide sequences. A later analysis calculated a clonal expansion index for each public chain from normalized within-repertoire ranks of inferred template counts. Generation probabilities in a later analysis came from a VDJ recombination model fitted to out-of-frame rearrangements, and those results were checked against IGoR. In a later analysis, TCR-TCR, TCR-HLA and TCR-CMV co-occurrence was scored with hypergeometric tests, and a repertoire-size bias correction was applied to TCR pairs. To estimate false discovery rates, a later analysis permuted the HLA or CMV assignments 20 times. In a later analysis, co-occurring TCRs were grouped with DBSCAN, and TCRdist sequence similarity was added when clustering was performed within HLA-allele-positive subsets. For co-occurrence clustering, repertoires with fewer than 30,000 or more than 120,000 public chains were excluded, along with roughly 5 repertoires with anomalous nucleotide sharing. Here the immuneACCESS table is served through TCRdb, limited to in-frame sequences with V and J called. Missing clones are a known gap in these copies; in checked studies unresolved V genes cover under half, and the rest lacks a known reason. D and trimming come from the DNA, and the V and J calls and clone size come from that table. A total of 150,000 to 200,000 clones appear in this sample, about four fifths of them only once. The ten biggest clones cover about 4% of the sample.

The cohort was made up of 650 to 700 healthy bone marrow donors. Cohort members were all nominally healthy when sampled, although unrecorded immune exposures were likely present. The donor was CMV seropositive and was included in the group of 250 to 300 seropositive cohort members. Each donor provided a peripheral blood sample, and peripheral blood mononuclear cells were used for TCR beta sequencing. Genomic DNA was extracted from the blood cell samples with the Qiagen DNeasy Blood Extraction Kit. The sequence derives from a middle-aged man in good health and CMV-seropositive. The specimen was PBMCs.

DNA sequence: TGTGCCAGTAGTCCCACAGGGCGGAACACTGAAGCTTTCTTT. It specifies CASSPTGRNTEAFF. The rearrangement combines TRBV19 with TRBJ1-1; a tentative D call is TRBD1 (6 bases match). V loses 5 bases of germline sequence and J loses 1 base, and the interval between the two ends is 11 bases. As encoded in the germline V gene (reference sequence), CDR1 is LNHDA while CDR2 is SQIVND. From cysteine to phenylalanine, the CDR3 is 14 amino acids long. The read is trimmed to its CDR3 DNA, 42 bases read in frame from base 1.